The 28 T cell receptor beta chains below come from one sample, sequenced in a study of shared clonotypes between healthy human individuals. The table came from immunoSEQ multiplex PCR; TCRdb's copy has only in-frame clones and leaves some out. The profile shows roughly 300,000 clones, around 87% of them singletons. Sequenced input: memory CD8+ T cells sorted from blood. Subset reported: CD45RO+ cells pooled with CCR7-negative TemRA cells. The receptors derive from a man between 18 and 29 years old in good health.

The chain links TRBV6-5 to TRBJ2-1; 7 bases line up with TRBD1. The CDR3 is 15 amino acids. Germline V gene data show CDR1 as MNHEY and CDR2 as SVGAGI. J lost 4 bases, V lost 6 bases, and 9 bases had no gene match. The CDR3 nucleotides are TGTGCCAGCAGCGGTGGCAGGGGGAGTTACAATGAGCAGTTCTTC. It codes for CASSGGRGSYNEQFF.

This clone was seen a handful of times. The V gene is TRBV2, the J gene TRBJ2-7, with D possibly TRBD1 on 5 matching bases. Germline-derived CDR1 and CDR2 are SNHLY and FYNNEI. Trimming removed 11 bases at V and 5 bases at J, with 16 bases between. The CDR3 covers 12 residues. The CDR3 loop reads CAGGLREDEQYF. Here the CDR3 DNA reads TGTGCCGGCGGCCTCAGGGAAGACGAGCAGTACTTC.

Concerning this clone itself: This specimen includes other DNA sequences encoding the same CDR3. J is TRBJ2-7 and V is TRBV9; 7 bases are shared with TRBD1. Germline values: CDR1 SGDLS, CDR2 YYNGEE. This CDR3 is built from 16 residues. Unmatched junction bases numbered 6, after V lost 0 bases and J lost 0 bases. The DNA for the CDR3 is TGTGCCAGCAGCGTAGGCCCCTCAGGGGGCTCCTACGAGCAGTACTTC. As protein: CASSVGPSGGSYEQYF.

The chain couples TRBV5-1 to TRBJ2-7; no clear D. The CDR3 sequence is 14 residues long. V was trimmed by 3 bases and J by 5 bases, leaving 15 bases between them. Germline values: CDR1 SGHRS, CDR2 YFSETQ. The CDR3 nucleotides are TGCGCCAGCAGCTCAACTACGAACGCGAACGAGCAGTACTTC. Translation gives CASSSTTNANEQYF. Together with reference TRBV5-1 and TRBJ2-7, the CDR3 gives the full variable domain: KAGVTQTPRYLIKTRGQQVTLSCSPISGHRSVSWYQQTPGQGLQFLFEYFSETQRNKGNFPGRFSGRQFSNSRSEMNVSTLELGDSALYLCASSSTTNANEQYFGPGTRLTVT.

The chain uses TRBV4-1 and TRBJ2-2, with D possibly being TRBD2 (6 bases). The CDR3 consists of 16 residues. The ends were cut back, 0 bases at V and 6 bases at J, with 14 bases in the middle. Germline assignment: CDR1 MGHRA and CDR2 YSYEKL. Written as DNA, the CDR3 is TGCGCCAGCAGCCAAGAGGGGATACTAGCTCCCGGGGAGCTGTTTTTT. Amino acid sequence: CASSQEGILAPGELFF.

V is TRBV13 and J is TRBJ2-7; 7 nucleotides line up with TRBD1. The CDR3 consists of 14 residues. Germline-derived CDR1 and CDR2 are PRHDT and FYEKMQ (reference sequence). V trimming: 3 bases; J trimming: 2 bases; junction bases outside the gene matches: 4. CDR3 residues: CASSFRQGTYEQYF. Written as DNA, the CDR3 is TGTGCCAGCAGCTTCCGACAGGGTACCTACGAGCAGTACTTC.

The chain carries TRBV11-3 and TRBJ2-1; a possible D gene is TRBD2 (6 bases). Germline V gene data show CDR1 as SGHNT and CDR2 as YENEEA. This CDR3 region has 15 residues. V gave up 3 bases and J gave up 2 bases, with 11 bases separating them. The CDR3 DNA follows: TGTGCCAGCAGCTTCAAGCGGGCCCCCTACAATGAGCAGTTCTTC. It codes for CASSFKRAPYNEQFF.

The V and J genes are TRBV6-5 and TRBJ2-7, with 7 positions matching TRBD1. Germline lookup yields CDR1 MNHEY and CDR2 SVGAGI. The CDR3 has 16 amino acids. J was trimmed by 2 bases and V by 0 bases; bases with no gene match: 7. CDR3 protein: CASSYSTGQITYEQYF. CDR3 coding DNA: TGTGCCAGCAGTTACTCGACGGGACAGATAACCTACGAGCAGTACTTC.

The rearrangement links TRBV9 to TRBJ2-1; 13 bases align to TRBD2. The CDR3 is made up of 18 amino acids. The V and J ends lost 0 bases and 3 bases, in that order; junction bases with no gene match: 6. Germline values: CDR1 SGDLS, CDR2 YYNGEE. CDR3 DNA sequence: TGTGCCAGCAGCGTAGAGGGACTAGCGGGAAAGGGCTACAATGAGCAGTTCTTC. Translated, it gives CASSVEGLAGKGYNEQFF.

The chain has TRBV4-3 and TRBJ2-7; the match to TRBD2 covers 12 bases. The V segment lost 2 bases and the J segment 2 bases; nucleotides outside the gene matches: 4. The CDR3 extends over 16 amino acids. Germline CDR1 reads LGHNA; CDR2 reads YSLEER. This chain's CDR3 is CASSQTGTSGPYEQYF. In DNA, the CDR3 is TGCGCCAGCAGCCAAACCGGGACTAGCGGGCCCTACGAGCAGTACTTC.

In DNA, the CDR3 is TGTGCCAGCAGCACGGACTTCTCTGGGACCCAGTACTTC. Translated: CASSTDFSGTQYF. This chain connects TRBV7-2 to TRBJ2-5; D is perhaps TRBD2 (5 bases). The CDR3 spans 13 residues. Trimming removed 5 bases from V and 7 bases from J, with 14 bases in between. CDR1 SGHTA and CDR2 FQGNSA come from the germline V gene.

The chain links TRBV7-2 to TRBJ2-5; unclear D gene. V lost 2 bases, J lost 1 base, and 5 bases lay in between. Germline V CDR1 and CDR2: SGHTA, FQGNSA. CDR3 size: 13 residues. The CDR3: CASSLRRQETQYF. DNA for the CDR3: TGTGCCAGCAGCTTAAGACGCCAAGAGACCCAGTACTTC.

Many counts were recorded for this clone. In nucleotides, the CDR3 is TGCGCCAGCAGCCAGTCACTAGCGGGGGCCCTCTACGAGCAGTACTTC. Translated, it gives CASSQSLAGALYEQYF. The rearrangement links TRBV4-1 to TRBJ2-7; TRBD2 agrees at 11 bases. J was trimmed by 3 bases and V by 3 bases; bases with no gene match: 7. CDR1 is MGHRA, CDR2 YSYEKL, per germline. The length of the CDR3 is 16 residues.

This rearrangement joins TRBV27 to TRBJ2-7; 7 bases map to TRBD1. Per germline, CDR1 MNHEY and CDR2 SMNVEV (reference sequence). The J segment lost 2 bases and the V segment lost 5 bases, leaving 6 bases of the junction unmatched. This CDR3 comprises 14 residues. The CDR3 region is CASSPGQLTYEQYF. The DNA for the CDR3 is TGTGCCAGCAGTCCGGGACAGCTAACCTACGAGCAGTACTTC.

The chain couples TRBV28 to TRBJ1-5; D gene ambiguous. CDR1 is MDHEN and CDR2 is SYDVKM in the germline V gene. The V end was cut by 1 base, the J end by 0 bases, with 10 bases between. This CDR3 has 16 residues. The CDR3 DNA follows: TGTGCCAGCAGTTTATATTGGGTTTATAGCAATCAGCCCCAGCATTTT. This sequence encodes CASSLYWVYSNQPQHF.

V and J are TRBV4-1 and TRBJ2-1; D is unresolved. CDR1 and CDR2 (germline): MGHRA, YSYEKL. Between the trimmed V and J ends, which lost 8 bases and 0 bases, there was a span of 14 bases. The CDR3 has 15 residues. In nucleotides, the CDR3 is TGCGCCAGCGGCTCCCGGACCAGCTCCTACAATGAGCAGTTCTTC. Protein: CASGSRTSSYNEQFF.

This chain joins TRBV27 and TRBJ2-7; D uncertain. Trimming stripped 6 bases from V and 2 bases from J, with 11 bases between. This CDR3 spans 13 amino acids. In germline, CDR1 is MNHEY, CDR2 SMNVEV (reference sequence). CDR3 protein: CASSSFGTYEQYF. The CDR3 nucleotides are TGTGCCAGCAGCTCCTTTGGTACCTACGAGCAGTACTTC.

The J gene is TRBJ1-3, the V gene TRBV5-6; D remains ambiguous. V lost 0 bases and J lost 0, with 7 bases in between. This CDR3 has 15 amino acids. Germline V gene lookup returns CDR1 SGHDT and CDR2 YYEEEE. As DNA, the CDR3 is TGTGCCAGCAGCTTGGTTGAGAGCTCTGGAAACACCATATATTTT. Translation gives CASSLVESSGNTIYF.

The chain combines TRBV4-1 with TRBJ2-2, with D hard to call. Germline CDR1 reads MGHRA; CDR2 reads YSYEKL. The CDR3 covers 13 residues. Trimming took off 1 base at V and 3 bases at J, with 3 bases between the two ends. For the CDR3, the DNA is TGCGCCAGCAGCCAAGGGTACACCGGGGAGCTGTTTTTT. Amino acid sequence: CASSQGYTGELFF.

As DNA, the CDR3 is TGTGCCACCAGCACCCCTCGGAGGCAGGGGAGAAATCAGCCCCAGCATTTT. This encodes CATSTPRRQGRNQPQHF. The rearrangement joins TRBV15 to TRBJ1-5; D is perhaps TRBD1 (6 bases). The CDR3 has 17 residues. V gave up 4 bases and J gave up 4 bases, with 20 bases separating them. Germline CDR1 LNHNV, CDR2 YYDKDF (reference sequence).

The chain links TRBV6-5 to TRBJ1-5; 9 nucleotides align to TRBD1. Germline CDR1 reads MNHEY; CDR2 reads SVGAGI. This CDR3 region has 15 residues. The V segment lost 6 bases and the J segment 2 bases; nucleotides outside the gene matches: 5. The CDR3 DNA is TGTGCCAGCAGCCACAGGGGGCGAGGCAATCAGCCCCAGCATTTT. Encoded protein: CASSHRGRGNQPQHF.

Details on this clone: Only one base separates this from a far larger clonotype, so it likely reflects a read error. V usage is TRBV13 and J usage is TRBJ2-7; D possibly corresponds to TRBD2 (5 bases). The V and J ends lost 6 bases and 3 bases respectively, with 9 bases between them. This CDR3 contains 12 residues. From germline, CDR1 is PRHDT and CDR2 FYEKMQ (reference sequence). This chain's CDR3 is CASSSEGYEQYF. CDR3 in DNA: TGTGCCAGCAGTAGCGAAGGCTACGAGCAGTACTTC.

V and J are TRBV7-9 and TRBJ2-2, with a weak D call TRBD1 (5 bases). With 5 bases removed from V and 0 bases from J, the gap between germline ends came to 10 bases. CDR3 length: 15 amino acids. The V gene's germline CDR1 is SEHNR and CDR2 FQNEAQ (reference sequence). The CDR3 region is CASSPRTTNTGELFF. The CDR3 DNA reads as TGTGCCAGCAGCCCCCGGACAACGAACACCGGGGAGCTGTTTTTT. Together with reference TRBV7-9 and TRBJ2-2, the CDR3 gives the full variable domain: DTGVSQNPRHKITKRGQNVTFRCDPISEHNRLYWYRQTLGQGPEFLTYFQNEAQLEKSRLLSDRFSAERPKGSFSTLEIQRTEQGDSAMYLCASSPRTTNTGELFFGEGSRLTVL.

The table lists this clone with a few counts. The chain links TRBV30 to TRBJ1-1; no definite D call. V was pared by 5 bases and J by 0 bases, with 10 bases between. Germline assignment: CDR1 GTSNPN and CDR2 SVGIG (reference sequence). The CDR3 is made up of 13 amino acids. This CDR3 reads CAWLEVMNTEAFF. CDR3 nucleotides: TGTGCCTGGTTGGAAGTTATGAACACTGAAGCTTTCTTT.

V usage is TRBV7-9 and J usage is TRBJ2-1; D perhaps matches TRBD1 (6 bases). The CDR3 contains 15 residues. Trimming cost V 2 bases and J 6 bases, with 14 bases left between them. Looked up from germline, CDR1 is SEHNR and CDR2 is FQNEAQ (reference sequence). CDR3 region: CASSLFPGVGNEQFF. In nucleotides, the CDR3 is TGTGCCAGCAGCTTATTTCCAGGGGTAGGCAATGAGCAGTTCTTC.

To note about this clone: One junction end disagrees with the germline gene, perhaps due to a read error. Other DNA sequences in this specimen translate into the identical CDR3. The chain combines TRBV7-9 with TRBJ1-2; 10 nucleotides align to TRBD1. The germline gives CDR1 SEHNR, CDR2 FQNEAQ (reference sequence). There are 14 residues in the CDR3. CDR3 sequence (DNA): TGTGCCAGCAGCCTAGCCGGGACAGGGGATGGCTACACCTTC. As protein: CASSLAGTGDGYTF.

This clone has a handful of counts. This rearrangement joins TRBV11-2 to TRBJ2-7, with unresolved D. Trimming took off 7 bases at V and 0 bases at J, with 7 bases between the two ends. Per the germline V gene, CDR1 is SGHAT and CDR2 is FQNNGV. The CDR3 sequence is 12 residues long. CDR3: CASTDHSYEQYF. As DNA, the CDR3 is TGTGCCAGCACAGACCACTCCTACGAGCAGTACTTC.

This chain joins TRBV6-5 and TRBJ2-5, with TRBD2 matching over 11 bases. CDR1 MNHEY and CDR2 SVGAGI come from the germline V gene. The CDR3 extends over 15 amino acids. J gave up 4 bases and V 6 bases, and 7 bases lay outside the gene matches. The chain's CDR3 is CASRILAGGGETQYF. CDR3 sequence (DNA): TGTGCCAGCAGGATTCTAGCGGGAGGCGGAGAGACCCAGTACTTC.